This TCR beta chain was captured by sequencing in a study of cytomegalovirus exposure and HLA in healthy donors. This clone was found a few times. The CDR3 covers 13 residues. Deletions cut 5 bases from V and 3 bases from J, with 10 bases between. Germline CDR1 is MDHEN and CDR2 is SYDVKM. Both 60 Vbeta primers and 13 Jbeta primers went into the PCR. Method: immunoSEQ multiplex PCR; TCRdb's copy keeps in-frame clones and lacks some. Of about 160,000 clones detected, about 85% appear once; the ten largest clones hold 6.3%. Source material: PBMCs. The chain uses TRBV28 and TRBJ1-2; D is unclear. The receptor was derived from a male donor in good health and CMV-seropositive. The CDR3 here is CASSGSRYYGYTF. DNA for the CDR3: TGTGCCAGCAGTGGCAGCAGGTACTATGGCTACACCTTC.